These T cell receptor beta chains were read from a single sample in a study of CD8+ T cells in alopecia areata. TCRdb's copy holds only in-frame clones and misses some; the assay was immunoSEQ multiplex PCR. The sample holds over 150,000 clones, around 63% seen once. Material: CD4+ T cells sorted from blood, obtained at week 0. These receptors all come from a human donor with alopecia areata. Each CDR3 is given without its conserved first and last residue. The order of the fields is J gene, V gene, CDR3 length, CDR3 protein.

J: TRBJ2-1; V: TRBV29-1; length: 12; CDR3: SVRDRGEYNEQF
J: TRBJ1-1; V: TRBV7-6; length: 11; CDR3: ASSLKTNTEAF
J: TRBJ1-2; V: TRBV29-1; length: 14; CDR3: SVEDLEWTGHYGYT
J: TRBJ1-5; V: TRBV5-1; length: 13; CDR3: ASSLDQGSNQPQH
J: TRBJ2-3; V: TRBV29-1; length: 11; CDR3: SGARDSADTQY
J: TRBJ2-3; V: TRBV2; length: 10; CDR3: ASSQVTDTQY
J: TRBJ1-2; V: TRBV2; length: 12; CDR3: ASSDRVRGSGYT
J: TRBJ1-2; V: TRBV11-1; length: 10; CDR3: ASSFKRGGYT
J: TRBJ1-2; V: TRBV29-1; length: 10; CDR3: SVEQGNYGYT
J: TRBJ2-3; V: TRBV25-1; length: 12; CDR3: ASSVPSFGGHWY
J: TRBJ2-1; V: TRBV11-3; length: 13; CDR3: ASSLARDRVSHQF
J: TRBJ2-1; V: TRBV2; length: 12; CDR3: ASTPARRQFGQF
J: TRBJ2-5; V: TRBV20-1; length: 9; CDR3: SAPLVETQY
J: TRBJ1-1; V: TRBV30; length: 12; CDR3: AWSTYPMNTEAF
J: TRBJ2-5; V: TRBV5-1; length: 10; CDR3: ASSSGAGTQY
J: TRBJ1-2; V: TRBV27; length: 11; CDR3: ASGSGGAYGYT
J: TRBJ2-1; V: TRBV25-1; length: 11; CDR3: ASSGLQGSEQF
J: TRBJ1-2; V: TRBV9; length: 10; CDR3: ASSGTGDGYT
J: TRBJ2-3; V: TRBV5-4; length: 13; CDR3: ASSLNGQSTDTQY
J: TRBJ2-7; V: TRBV29-1; length: 11; CDR3: SVTGTGALEQY
J: TRBJ2-3; V: TRBV29-1; length: 11; CDR3: SVGAGGSDTQY
J: TRBJ2-3; V: TRBV30; length: 13; CDR3: AWSVLFGGGDTQY
J: TRBJ2-3; V: TRBV29-1; length: 11; CDR3: SGGPNGADTQY
J: TRBJ2-3; V: TRBV9; length: 12; CDR3: ASSVVSSTDTQY
J: TRBJ2-2; V: TRBV5-1; length: 11; CDR3: ASRGDNTGELF
J: TRBJ2-7; V: TRBV29-1; length: 12; CDR3: SVEMGTSSYEQY
J: TRBJ2-7; V: TRBV29-1; length: 10; CDR3: SVVDRAYEQY
J: TRBJ1-1; V: TRBV27; length: 11; CDR3: ASSSLQGTEAF
J: TRBJ1-2; V: TRBV30; length: 12; CDR3: AWRSPDRARGYT
J: TRBJ2-7; V: TRBV28; length: 13; CDR3: ASSRKQGYIYEQY
J: TRBJ2-1; V: TRBV27; length: 14; CDR3: ASSLKGQGLRNEQF
J: TRBJ1-6; V: TRBV30; length: 14; CDR3: AWSTAPGGGDSPLH
J: TRBJ1-5; V: TRBV18; length: 11; CDR3: ASSPKEGAGEH
J: TRBJ1-5; V: TRBV7-2; length: 13; CDR3: ASSLYGLNNQPQH
J: TRBJ2-3; V: TRBV28; length: 12; CDR3: ASSPGGPTDTQY
J: TRBJ2-7; V: TRBV5-1; length: 12; CDR3: ASKGDTTSYEQY
J: TRBJ2-3; V: TRBV5-1; length: 14; CDR3: ASSLGAGALTDTQY
J: TRBJ1-1; V: TRBV29-1; length: 11; CDR3: SAIRGEGTEAF
J: TRBJ1-6; V: TRBV30; length: 11; CDR3: AWTEGGNSPLH
J: TRBJ2-3; V: TRBV29-1; length: 10; CDR3: SDTTGTDTQY
J: TRBJ1-2; V: TRBV29-1; length: 9; CDR3: SVEEGYGYT
J: TRBJ2-7; V: TRBV7-7; length: 11; CDR3: ASSLASTGQQY
J: TRBJ2-3; V: TRBV7-6; length: 14; CDR3: ASSRGLPPSTDTQY
J: TRBJ2-6; V: TRBV2; length: 12; CDR3: ASSVYSGANVLT
J: TRBJ2-1; V: TRBV29-1; length: 12; CDR3: SVESYRQGNEQF
J: TRBJ2-3; V: TRBV5-1; length: 12; CDR3: ASSLEGSTDTQY
J: TRBJ2-5; V: TRBV30; length: 10; CDR3: AWSGPRETQY
J: TRBJ2-3; V: TRBV5-6; length: 9; CDR3: ASSNTDTQY
J: TRBJ2-1; V: TRBV29-1; length: 12; CDR3: SVGGGTGGYEQF
J: TRBJ1-6; V: TRBV6-1; length: 14; CDR3: ASSEELGTGTSPLH
J: TRBJ2-3; V: TRBV5-4; length: 13; CDR3: ASSRRTGGTDTQY
J: TRBJ1-6; V: TRBV30; length: 9; CDR3: AWTTGSPLH
J: TRBJ2-7; V: TRBV7-6; length: 13; CDR3: ASSLGGRLTGEQY
J: TRBJ2-3; V: TRBV5-6; length: 13; CDR3: ASSLPWGGTDTQY
J: TRBJ2-2; V: TRBV9; length: 16; CDR3: ASSVGAGTSRSTGELF
J: TRBJ2-7; V: TRBV13; length: 16; CDR3: ASSLTARTASSPYEQY